The 8 T cell receptor beta chains reported below all come from one sample, sequenced in a study of OX40 agonist ivuxolimab in advanced cancers. The method was immunoSEQ multiplex PCR; TCRdb's version includes in-frame clones alone and lacks a portion of them. This table has tens of thousands of clones, around 93% appearing once. The sequences come from CD4+ or CD8+ T cells sorted from blood, collected in a trial of the OX40 agonist ivuxolimab. The receptor set was obtained from an adult with an advanced solid tumor such as melanoma, head and neck, liver or kidney cancer.

The genes are TRBV4-3 and TRBJ2-3; D is perhaps TRBD1 or TRBD2 (5 bases each). The germline V gene encodes CDR1 LGHNA and CDR2 YSLEER. V was cut by 1 base and J by 3 bases, with 20 bases left in between. This CDR3 spans 18 amino acids. CDR3 bases: TGCGCCAGCAGCCAAGCGCTTGGGACCCCGAGGAGAACAGATACGCAGTATTTT. It codes for CASSQALGTPRRTDTQYF.

J is TRBJ1-4 and V is TRBV19; D unresolved. Germline CDR1 and CDR2: LNHDA and SQIVND (reference sequence). The CDR3 contains 14 residues. Between the trimmed V and J ends, which lost 7 bases and 7 bases, there was a span of 16 bases. The CDR3 sequence: CASMGMEFSEKLFF. The CDR3 DNA sequence: TGTGCCAGTATGGGGATGGAATTTAGTGAAAAACTGTTTTTT.

This chain links TRBV28 with TRBJ2-5; the D is unclear. The CDR3 runs 13 residues. CDR1 and CDR2 from the germline V gene are MDHEN and SYDVKM. V was shortened by 2 bases and J by 3 bases, with 7 bases between the two germline ends. The CDR3 DNA is TGTGCCAGCAGTTTACTCAGGAAAGAGACCCAGTACTTC. Amino acids: CASSLLRKETQYF.

The chain employs TRBV28 and TRBJ2-7; TRBD2 matches 8 bases. Trimming at V came to 6 bases and at J to 2 bases, leaving 6 bases not matched to a gene. Germline CDR1 is MDHEN and CDR2 is SYDVKM. This CDR3 spans 14 amino acids. CDR3 loop: CASSPGTRPYEQYF. The CDR3 DNA sequence: TGTGCCAGCAGCCCCGGGACTAGGCCCTACGAGCAGTACTTC.

The V gene is TRBV27, the J gene TRBJ1-2; 10 positions match TRBD1. The CDR3 is 15 amino acids. Per germline, CDR1 MNHEY and CDR2 SMNVEV (reference sequence). The V and J ends lost 4 bases and 7 bases, in that order; junction bases with no gene match: 9. The DNA of the CDR3 is TGTGCCAGCAGTTCCACTCCCGGGACAGGGGTTGGCTACACCTTC. Translation gives CASSSTPGTGVGYTF.

This rearrangement joins TRBV5-1 to TRBJ2-1; D is perhaps TRBD2 (6 bases). Germline assignment: CDR1 SGHRS and CDR2 YFSETQ. The CDR3 extends over 14 amino acids. Trimming took off 2 bases at V and 6 bases at J, with 12 bases between the two ends. The CDR3 DNA reads as TGCGCCAGCAGCTTCCGGGACTTAAGCAATGAGCAGTTCTTC. Amino acid sequence: CASSFRDLSNEQFF.

Concerning this clone itself: This sample also contains other DNA sequences that code for the same CDR3. This rearrangement joins TRBV28 to TRBJ1-1, with 9 bases aligning to TRBD1. CDR3 length: 13 amino acids. Germline V gene sequence: CDR1 MDHEN, CDR2 SYDVKM. The trim removed 3 bases at V and 5 bases at J, leaving 1 base unmatched. CDR3 protein: CASSLTGGTEAFF. The CDR3 DNA reads TGTGCCAGCAGTTTGACAGGGGGAACTGAAGCTTTCTTT. Filled out from reference TRBV28 and TRBJ1-1, the complete variable domain reads DVKVTQSSRYLVKRTGEKVFLECVQDMDHENMFWYRQDPGLGLRLIYFSYDVKMKEKGDIPEGYSVSREKKERFSLILESASTNQTSMYLCASSLTGGTEAFFGQGTRLTVV.

The V gene is TRBV5-1, the J gene TRBJ1-2; 10 bases map to TRBD1. The CDR3 spans 17 residues. V lost 4 bases and J lost 1; bases outside the gene matches: 10. Germline V gives CDR1 SGHRS, CDR2 YFSETQ. The DNA for the CDR3 is TGCGCCAGCAGCAGGGACAGGGGCGGTTTAGTTAACTATGGCTACACCTTC. It encodes CASSRDRGGLVNYGYTF.